This T cell receptor (beta chain) was sequenced for a study of immune characterization of retroperitoneal liposarcoma (dated by TCRdb to the late 2010s). This clonotype was recorded at least ten times. Its antigen remains undetermined. Being one base from a much bigger clone, this may be a read error. Libraries were built with PCR. TCRdb names NextSeq 500 as the instrument used. TCRdb applied fastp at Q25 and MiXCR to the public reads, then kept only in-frame beta chains. Identical CDR3 protein sequences are pooled into one entry, listed with their most common genes and DNA. The sample table shows roughly 8,200 distinct CDR3 sequences, and more than 35% are seen once. More than 9% of the sample belongs to the ten largest clones. The trim is 4 bases for V and 13 bases for J, with a gap of 23 bases between the germline ends. Taken from the germline V gene, the CDR1 and CDR2 loops are LGHNT and FRNRAP. The CDR3 holds 15 amino acids from the cysteine to the phenylalanine. Only the CDR3 region is kept as DNA, spanning 45 bases read in frame from base 1.

This receptor was obtained from a male donor with retroperitoneal liposarcoma. Material: tumor tissue. The receptor chain draws on TRBV12-5 and TRBJ2-1; too little of a D gene remains to name it. The CDR3 region: CASGSNVSLTETQFF. The sequenced DNA: TGTGCTAGTGGTTCCAACGTGAGCTTGACGGAGACCCAGTTCTTC.